This TCR beta chain was captured in a study of T cells in Graves' hyperthyroidism and ophthalmopathy. Regions amplified from RNA transcripts were the TCR beta CDR3 regions. The primer set for the first-round RT-PCR of the TCR CDR3 was HTBI. TCRdb reprocessed the multiplex PCR reads via MiXCR and lists one record per CDR3 protein. The data contain about 760,000 distinct CDR3 sequences, approximately 36% of them singletons. With a duration under 2 months, the hyperthyroidism was newly diagnosed in patients aged 18 to 65. Clinical symptoms, serum thyroxine and TRAb, thyroid ultrasound and orbital computed tomography were used for the diagnoses. This clonotype showed up just a few times. One junction end does not reproduce the germline sequence, and a read error may be involved. The CDR3 contains 16 residues. The V gene's germline CDR1 is SEHNR and CDR2 FQNEAQ (reference sequence).

The receptor's source is a woman aged 40-49 years with Graves' hyperthyroidism. Sequencing was carried out using blood. V is TRBV7-9 and J is TRBJ1-1; tentatively, D is TRBD1 (5 bases). CDR3 loop: CASSLGGYIGANTHHF. DNA of the CDR3: TGTGCCAGCAGCTTAGGGGGCTACATCGGGGCCAACACCCATCACTTT.